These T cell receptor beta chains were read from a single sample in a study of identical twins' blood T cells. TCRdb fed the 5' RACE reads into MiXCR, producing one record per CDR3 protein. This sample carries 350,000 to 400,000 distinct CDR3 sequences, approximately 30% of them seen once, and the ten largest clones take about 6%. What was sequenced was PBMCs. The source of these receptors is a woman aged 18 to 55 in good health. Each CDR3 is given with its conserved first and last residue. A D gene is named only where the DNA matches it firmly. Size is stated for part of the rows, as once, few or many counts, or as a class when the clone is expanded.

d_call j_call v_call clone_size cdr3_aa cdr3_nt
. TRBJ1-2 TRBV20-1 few CSARKDTFYGYTF TGCAGTGCTAGAAAGGACACCTTCTATGGCTACACCTTC
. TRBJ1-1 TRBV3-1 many CASSQGADTEAFF TGTGCCAGCAGCCAAGGGGCGGACACTGAAGCTTTCTTT
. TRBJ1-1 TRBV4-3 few CASSHAGTPTEAFF TGCGCCAGCAGCCATGCGGGAACCCCCACTGAAGCTTTCTTT
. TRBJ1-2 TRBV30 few CAWSRSNYGYTF TGTGCCTGGAGTCGATCGAACTATGGCTACACCTTC
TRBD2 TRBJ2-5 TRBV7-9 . CASSRLAGNQETQYF TGTGCCAGCAGCCGACTAGCGGGGAATCAAGAGACCCAGTACTTC
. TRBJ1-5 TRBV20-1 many CSARTGHQPQHF TGCAGTGCTAGAACAGGGCATCAGCCCCAGCATTTT
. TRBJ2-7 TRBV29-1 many CSVEDRSRWNEQYF TGCAGCGTTGAAGATCGATCCAGGTGGAACGAGCAGTACTTC
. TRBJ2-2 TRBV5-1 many CASRRQDHTGELFF TGCGCCAGCAGAAGACAGGACCACACCGGGGAGCTGTTTTTT
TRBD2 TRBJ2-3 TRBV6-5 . CASSYSIGGLVEDTQYF TGTGCCAGCAGTTACTCGATAGGGGGACTAGTGGAAGATACGCAGTATTTT
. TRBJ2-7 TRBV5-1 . CASSSGNYEQYF TGCGCCAGCAGCTCGGGAAACTACGAGCAGTACTTC
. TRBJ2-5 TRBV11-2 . CASSSDLQETQYF TGTGCCAGCAGCAGTGATTTACAAGAGACCCAGTACTTC
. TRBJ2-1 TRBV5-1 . CASSLDPDGEQFF TGCGCCAGCAGCTTGGATCCCGACGGAGAGCAGTTCTTC
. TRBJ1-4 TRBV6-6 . CASSYRGAGSTNEKLFF TGTGCCAGCAGTTACCGTGGCGCAGGGTCCACTAATGAAAAACTGTTTTTT
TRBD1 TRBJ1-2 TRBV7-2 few CASSSNRGGYGYTF TGTGCCAGCAGCTCAAACAGGGGAGGCTATGGCTACACCTTC
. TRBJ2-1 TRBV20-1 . CSAVGSEQFF TGCAGTGCCGTAGGTAGTGAGCAGTTCTTC
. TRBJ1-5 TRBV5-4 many CASPSPKDTDSPSNQPQHF TGTGCCAGTCCAAGCCCTAAAGACACCGACAGCCCTAGCAATCAGCCCCAGCATTTT
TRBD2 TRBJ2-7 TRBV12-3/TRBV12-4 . CASSPRTSGPYEQYF TGTGCCAGCAGTCCTCGGACTAGCGGTCCCTACGAGCAGTACTTC
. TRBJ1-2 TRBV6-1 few CASRRTQDYGYTF TGTGCCAGCAGAAGAACACAGGACTATGGCTACACCTTC
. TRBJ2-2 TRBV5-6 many CASSLSSLGELFF TGTGCCAGCAGCTTGTCGAGTCTGGGGGAGCTGTTTTTT
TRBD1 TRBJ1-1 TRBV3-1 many CASSPQTGGTEAFF TGTGCCAGCAGCCCACAGACAGGGGGCACTGAAGCTTTCTTT
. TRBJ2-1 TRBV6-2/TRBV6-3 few CASSYERPRQFF TGTGCCAGCAGTTACGAGCGGCCGAGGCAGTTCTTC
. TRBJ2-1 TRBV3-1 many CASSQDRSGAEQFF TGTGCCAGCAGCCAAGATCGGTCGGGTGCTGAGCAGTTCTTC
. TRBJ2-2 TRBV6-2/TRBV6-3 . CASSYLLATLMVNTGDLFF TGTGCCAGCAGTTACTTGTTAGCGACCCTCATGGTTAACACCGGGGATCTGTTTTTT
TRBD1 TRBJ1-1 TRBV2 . CASRGQGVPEAFF TGTGCCAGCAGAGGGCAGGGGGTTCCTGAAGCTTTCTTT
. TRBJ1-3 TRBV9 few CASSVTTGLNVNTIYF TGTGCCAGCAGCGTGACGACGGGACTAAACGTGAACACCATATATTTT
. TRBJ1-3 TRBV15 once CATSRAPQDSYFSGNTIYF TGTGCCACCAGCAGAGCCCCCCAGGACAGTTACTTCTCTGGAAACACCATATATTTT
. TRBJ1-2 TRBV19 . CASSGTGGFNYGYTF TGTGCCAGTTCCGGGACCGGTGGGTTTAACTATGGCTACACCTTC
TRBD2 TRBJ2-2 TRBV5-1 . CASSLWRGGRTGELFF TGCGCCAGCAGCTTATGGCGGGGGGGCCGCACCGGGGAGCTGTTTTTT
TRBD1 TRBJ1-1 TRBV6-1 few CASTTFSGTGNSMNTEAFF TGTGCCAGCACAACATTCTCCGGGACAGGGAATTCCATGAACACTGAAGCTTTCTTT
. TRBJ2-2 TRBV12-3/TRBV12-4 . CASSFLPRNTGELFF TGTGCCAGCAGTTTTCTCCCTCGGAACACCGGGGAGCTGTTTTTT
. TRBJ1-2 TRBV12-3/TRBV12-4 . CASTPKQEYGYTF TGTGCCAGCACCCCTAAACAGGAATATGGCTACACCTTC
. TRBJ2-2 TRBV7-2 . CASGWTTSGTGELFF TGTGCCAGCGGCTGGACTACTTCGGGCACCGGGGAGCTGTTTTTT
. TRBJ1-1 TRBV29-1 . CSVEEDVFQNTEAFF TGCAGCGTTGAAGAGGACGTATTTCAGAACACTGAAGCTTTCTTT
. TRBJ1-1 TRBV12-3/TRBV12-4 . CASGFAPGEAFF TGTGCCAGCGGTTTTGCGCCGGGTGAAGCTTTCTTT
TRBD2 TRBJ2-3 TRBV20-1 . CSAEPSGAAEDTQYF TGCAGTGCTGAGCCTAGCGGGGCCGCGGAAGATACGCAGTATTTT
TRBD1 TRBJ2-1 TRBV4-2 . CASSQVQGAGNEQFF TGTGCCAGCAGCCAAGTACAGGGGGCGGGTAATGAGCAGTTCTTC
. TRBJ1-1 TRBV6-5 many CASSYYRLNTEAFF TGTGCCAGCAGTTACTATAGGCTAAACACTGAAGCTTTCTTT
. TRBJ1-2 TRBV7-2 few CASSLAQGLAVQGYTF TGTGCCAGCAGCTTAGCCCAGGGTTTAGCGGTCCAAGGCTACACCTTC
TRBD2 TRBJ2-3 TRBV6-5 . CASSYLLAGRIDTQYF TGTGCCAGCAGTTATTTACTAGCGGGGAGGATAGATACGCAGTATTTT
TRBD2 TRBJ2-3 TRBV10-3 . CAISESLAASTDTQYF TGTGCCATCAGTGAATCACTAGCGGCGAGCACAGATACGCAGTATTTT
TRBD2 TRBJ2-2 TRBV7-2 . CASSSSGSWDGELFF TGTGCCAGCAGCTCTAGCGGGAGTTGGGACGGGGAGCTGTTTTTT